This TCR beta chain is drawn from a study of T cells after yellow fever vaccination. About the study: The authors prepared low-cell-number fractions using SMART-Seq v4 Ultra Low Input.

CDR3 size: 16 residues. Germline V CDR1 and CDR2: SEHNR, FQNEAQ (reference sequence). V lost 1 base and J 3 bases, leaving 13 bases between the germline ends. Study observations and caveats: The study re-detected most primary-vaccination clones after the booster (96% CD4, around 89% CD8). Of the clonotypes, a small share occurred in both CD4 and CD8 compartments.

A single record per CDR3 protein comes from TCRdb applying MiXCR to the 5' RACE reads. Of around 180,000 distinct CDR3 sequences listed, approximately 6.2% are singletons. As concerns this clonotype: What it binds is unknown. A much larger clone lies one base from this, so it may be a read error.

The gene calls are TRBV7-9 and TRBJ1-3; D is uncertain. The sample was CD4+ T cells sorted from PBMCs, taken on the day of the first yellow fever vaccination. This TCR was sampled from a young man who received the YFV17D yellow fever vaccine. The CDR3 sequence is CASSLGYTDVGNTIYF. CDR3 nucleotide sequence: TGTGCCAGCAGCTTAGGTTACACGGATGTTGGAAACACCATATATTTT.